This is a list of T cell receptor beta chains from one sample in a study of blood T cells in healthy people across ages. TCRdb analysed the 5' RACE reads with MiXCR anew, one entry per CDR3 protein. In the table there are about 1.4 million distinct CDR3 sequences, around 59% of which are singletons. Sequenced material: blood. The receptors come from a man between 18 and 29 years old in good health. The CDR3 runs from the conserved cysteine through the conserved F or W. Each record gives: CDR3 protein, V gene, clone size. Not every row has a clone size; where given, it reads once, few, many or a size class.

cdr3_aa: CASSFRLKGARGDGYTF; v_call: TRBV28; clone_size: -
cdr3_aa: CASTPLVDGELFF; v_call: TRBV28; clone_size: -
cdr3_aa: CASSLNANTIYF; v_call: TRBV7-9; clone_size: -
cdr3_aa: CASSLAAGDGTEAFF; v_call: TRBV5-5; clone_size: -
cdr3_aa: CASSEEREWRTQYF; v_call: TRBV2; clone_size: -
cdr3_aa: CATSDWNQPQHF; v_call: TRBV24-1; clone_size: -
cdr3_aa: CASTPVRRHYGYTF; v_call: TRBV11-2; clone_size: -
cdr3_aa: CSVRRPSINEQFF; v_call: TRBV20-1; clone_size: -
cdr3_aa: CASSFGTSGNNEQFF; v_call: TRBV7-2; clone_size: few
cdr3_aa: CATARGAGGNEQFF; v_call: TRBV12-3/TRBV12-4; clone_size: few
cdr3_aa: CASSERDRSFYGYTF; v_call: TRBV6-1; clone_size: -
cdr3_aa: CASSLTGSGELFF; v_call: TRBV12-3/TRBV12-4; clone_size: few
cdr3_aa: CAISTLIGGGDTQYF; v_call: TRBV10-3; clone_size: -
cdr3_aa: CASSKDPGQGAWEQYF; v_call: TRBV7-9; clone_size: -
cdr3_aa: CAISESEGPSGYTF; v_call: TRBV10-3; clone_size: -
cdr3_aa: CASSQGRARSGELFF; v_call: TRBV3-1; clone_size: few
cdr3_aa: CASSQVVSRNTEAFF; v_call: TRBV3-1; clone_size: -
cdr3_aa: CASSEALTRGQFF; v_call: TRBV2; clone_size: -
cdr3_aa: CASSNTRDWAREQYF; v_call: TRBV6-6; clone_size: -
cdr3_aa: CASSQEVSGIEAFF; v_call: TRBV4-1; clone_size: few
cdr3_aa: CASSLGTSGDGLVRETQYF; v_call: TRBV9; clone_size: few
cdr3_aa: CASSHALPGTSGGFPGDTRYF; v_call: TRBV2; clone_size: -
cdr3_aa: CASSPPGGAGENTIYF; v_call: TRBV7-2; clone_size: -
cdr3_aa: CASSQEDRSEQYF; v_call: TRBV4-1; clone_size: few
cdr3_aa: CASSLVGGGKNEQFF; v_call: TRBV7-2; clone_size: -
cdr3_aa: CASSDPGLAGVHEQFF; v_call: TRBV3-1; clone_size: few
cdr3_aa: CSVKRGTDTEAFF; v_call: TRBV29-1; clone_size: -
cdr3_aa: CASSLPAHSEQYF; v_call: TRBV12-3/TRBV12-4; clone_size: few
cdr3_aa: CAISESGSTGRAFF; v_call: TRBV10-3; clone_size: few
cdr3_aa: CASSLTAGSDEQYF; v_call: TRBV5-1; clone_size: -
cdr3_aa: CASRGTSGEDTQYF; v_call: TRBV12-3/TRBV12-4; clone_size: few
cdr3_aa: CASSQDLVTATYEQYF; v_call: TRBV3-1; clone_size: few
cdr3_aa: CASSYQGADSQGYGYTF; v_call: TRBV6-5; clone_size: -
cdr3_aa: CASSQARARDRGYEQYF; v_call: TRBV4-3; clone_size: -
cdr3_aa: CASTTGTNNQPQHF; v_call: TRBV12-3/TRBV12-4; clone_size: -
cdr3_aa: CASSNGTSGKETQYF; v_call: TRBV12-3/TRBV12-4; clone_size: -
cdr3_aa: CSARVEGQGYYNEQFF; v_call: TRBV20-1; clone_size: once
cdr3_aa: CGGRTSGGTDTQYF; v_call: TRBV29-1; clone_size: -
cdr3_aa: CASSLRVGRAPGNEQFF; v_call: TRBV27; clone_size: -
cdr3_aa: CASRTLADTQYF; v_call: TRBV2; clone_size: -
cdr3_aa: CAISESKVGGNYGYTF; v_call: TRBV10-3; clone_size: -
cdr3_aa: CASSPGLKETQYF; v_call: TRBV7-6; clone_size: -
cdr3_aa: CATSRSLGQSNEKLFF; v_call: TRBV15; clone_size: few
cdr3_aa: CNVGQGSYEQYF; v_call: TRBV29-1; clone_size: once
cdr3_aa: CAIKYQTGSSEQYF; v_call: TRBV10-3; clone_size: -
cdr3_aa: CASSNSHRVYNEKLFF; v_call: TRBV6-6; clone_size: -
cdr3_aa: CASSAGQVGEQYF; v_call: TRBV6-2/TRBV6-3; clone_size: -
cdr3_aa: CATSSTTVNTGELFF; v_call: TRBV15; clone_size: once
cdr3_aa: CANFGAYQETQYF; v_call: TRBV5-6; clone_size: -
cdr3_aa: CSASLVGETQYF; v_call: TRBV20-1; clone_size: -
cdr3_aa: CASSVEGETYEQYF; v_call: TRBV9; clone_size: few
cdr3_aa: CSARDSDGLSYNEQFF; v_call: TRBV20-1; clone_size: -